This T cell receptor beta chain was recovered during a study of lymphopenia after photon versus proton radiotherapy. Broader study findings: Oligoclonal CD8+ Temra expansion after nadir drove photon patients' diversity drop. In patients who died, overall survival fell as post-nadir TCR diversity dropped more.

Sequencing was performed with immunoSEQ multiplex PCR; in TCRdb, only in-frame clones are kept and a portion is missing. The sample carries around 70,000 clones, roughly 93% recorded once. Trimming pared 0 bases from V and 9 bases from J, leaving 12 bases between. Germline V lookup: CDR1 LGHNT, CDR2 FRNRAP. The CDR3 is made up of 14 amino acids. Comment on this clone: Its antigen is unknown.

The material sequenced was peripheral blood, taken from a patient treated with photon-based radiotherapy. This clonotype was obtained from an older woman with pancreatic cancer. V is TRBV12-5 and J is TRBJ2-1; TRBD1 might be the D (5 bases). The CDR3 DNA reads as TGTGCTAGTGGTTTGGTATCAGGGTTTGGTGAGCAGTTCTTC. Residues: CASGLVSGFGEQFF. Together with reference TRBV12-5 and TRBJ2-1, the CDR3 gives the full variable domain: DARVTQTPRHKVTEMGQEVTMRCQPILGHNTVFWYRQTMMQGLELLAYFRNRAPLDDSGMPKDRFSAEMPDATLATLKIQPSEPRDSAVYFCASGLVSGFGEQFFGPGTRLTVL.